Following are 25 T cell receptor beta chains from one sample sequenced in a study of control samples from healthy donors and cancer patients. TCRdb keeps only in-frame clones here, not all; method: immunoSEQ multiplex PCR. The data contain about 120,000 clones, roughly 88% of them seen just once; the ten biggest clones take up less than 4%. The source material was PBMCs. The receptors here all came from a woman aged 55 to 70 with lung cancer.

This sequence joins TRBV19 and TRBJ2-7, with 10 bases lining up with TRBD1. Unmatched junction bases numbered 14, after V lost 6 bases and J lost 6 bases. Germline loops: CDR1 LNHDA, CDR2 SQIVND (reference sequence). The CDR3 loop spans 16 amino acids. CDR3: CASSPIPGQGTSEQYF. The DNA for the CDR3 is TGTGCCAGTAGCCCGATTCCGGGACAGGGGACCTCCGAGCAGTACTTC.

CDR3 DNA: TGTGCCAGCAGCCCCCGCGAGAGGAGGGACTACAATGAGCAGTTCTTC. Protein product: CASSPRERRDYNEQFF. The chain carries TRBV13 and TRBJ2-1; D might be TRBD2 (6 bases). V lost 5 bases to trimming and J lost 3 bases, with 17 bases between them. The germline V gene encodes CDR1 PRHDT and CDR2 FYEKMQ (reference sequence). The CDR3 sequence is 16 residues long.

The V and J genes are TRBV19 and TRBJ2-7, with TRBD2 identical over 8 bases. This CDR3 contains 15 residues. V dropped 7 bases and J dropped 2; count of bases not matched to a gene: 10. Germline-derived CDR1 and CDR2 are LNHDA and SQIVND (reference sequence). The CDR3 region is CASIETSEAAYEQYF. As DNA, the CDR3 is TGTGCCAGTATCGAGACTAGCGAGGCCGCCTACGAGCAGTACTTC.

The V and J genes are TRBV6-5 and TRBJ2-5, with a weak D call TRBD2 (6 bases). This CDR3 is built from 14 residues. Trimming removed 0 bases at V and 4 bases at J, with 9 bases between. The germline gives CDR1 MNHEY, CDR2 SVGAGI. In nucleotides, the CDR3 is TGTGCCAGCAGTTACTCAGGAGCGGGAGAGACCCAGTACTTC. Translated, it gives CASSYSGAGETQYF.

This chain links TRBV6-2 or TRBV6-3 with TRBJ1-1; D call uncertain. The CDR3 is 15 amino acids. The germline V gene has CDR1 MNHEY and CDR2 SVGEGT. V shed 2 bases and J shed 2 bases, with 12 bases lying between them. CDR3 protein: CASSYPDLSNTEAFF. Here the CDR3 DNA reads TGTGCCAGCAGTTACCCGGACTTATCTAACACTGAAGCTTTCTTT.

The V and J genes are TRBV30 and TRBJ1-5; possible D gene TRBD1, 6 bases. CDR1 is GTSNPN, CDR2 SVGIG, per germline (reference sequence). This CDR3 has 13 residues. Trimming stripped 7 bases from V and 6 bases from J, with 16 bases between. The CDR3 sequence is CASAGGAGQPQHF. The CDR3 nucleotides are TGTGCCTCAGCGGGGGGGGCCGGTCAGCCCCAGCATTTT.

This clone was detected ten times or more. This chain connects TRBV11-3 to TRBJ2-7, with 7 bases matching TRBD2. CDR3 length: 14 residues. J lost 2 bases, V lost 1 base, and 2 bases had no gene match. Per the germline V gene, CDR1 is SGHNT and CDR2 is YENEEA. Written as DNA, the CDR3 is TGTGCCAGCAGCTTAGCGACTAGCACCTACGAGCAGTACTTC. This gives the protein CASSLATSTYEQYF.

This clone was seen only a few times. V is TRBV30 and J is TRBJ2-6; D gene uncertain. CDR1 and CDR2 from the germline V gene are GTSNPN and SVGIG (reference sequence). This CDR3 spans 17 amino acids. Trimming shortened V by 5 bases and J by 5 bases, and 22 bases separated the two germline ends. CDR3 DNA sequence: TGTGCCTGGGTATACGCCCATGAAGTCTCCAGGGCCAACGTCCTGACTTTC. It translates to CAWVYAHEVSRANVLTF.

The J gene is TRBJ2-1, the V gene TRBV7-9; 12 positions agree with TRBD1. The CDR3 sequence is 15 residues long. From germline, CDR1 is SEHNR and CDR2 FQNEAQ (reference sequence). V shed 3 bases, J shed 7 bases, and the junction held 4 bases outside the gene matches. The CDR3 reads CASSLGTGGGNEQFF. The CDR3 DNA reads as TGTGCCAGCAGCTTGGGGACAGGGGGCGGTAATGAGCAGTTCTTC.

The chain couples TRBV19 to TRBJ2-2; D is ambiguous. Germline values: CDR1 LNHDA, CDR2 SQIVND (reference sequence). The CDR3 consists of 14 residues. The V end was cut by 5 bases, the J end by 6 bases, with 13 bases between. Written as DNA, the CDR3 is TGTGCCAGTAGTCTTACCACCCGGGCCGGGGAGCTGTTTTTT. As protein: CASSLTTRAGELFF.

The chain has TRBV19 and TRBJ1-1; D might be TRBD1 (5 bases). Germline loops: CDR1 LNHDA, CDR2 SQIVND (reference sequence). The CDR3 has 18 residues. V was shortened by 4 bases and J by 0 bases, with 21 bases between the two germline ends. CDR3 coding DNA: TGTGCCAGTAGTAGGGGACTTGCTCAATCCATCATGAACACTGAAGCTTTCTTT. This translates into CASSRGLAQSIMNTEAFF. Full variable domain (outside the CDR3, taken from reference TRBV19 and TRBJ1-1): DGGITQSPKYLFRKEGQNVTLSCEQNLNHDAMYWYRQDPGQGLRLIYYSQIVNDFQKGDIAEGYSVSREKKESFPLTVTSAQKNPTAFYLCASSRGLAQSIMNTEAFFGQGTRLTVV.

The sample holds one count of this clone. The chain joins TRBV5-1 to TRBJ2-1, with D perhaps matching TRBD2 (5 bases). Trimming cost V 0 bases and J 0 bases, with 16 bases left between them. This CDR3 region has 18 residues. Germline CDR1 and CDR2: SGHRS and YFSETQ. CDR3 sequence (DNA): TGCGCCAGCAGCTTGGAGGTTGAGCGGTCGAGCTCCTACAATGAGCAGTTCTTC. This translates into CASSLEVERSSSYNEQFF.

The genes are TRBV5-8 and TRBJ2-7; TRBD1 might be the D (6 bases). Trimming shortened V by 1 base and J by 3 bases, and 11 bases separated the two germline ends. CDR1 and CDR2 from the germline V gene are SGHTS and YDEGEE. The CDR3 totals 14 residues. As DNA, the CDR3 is TGTGCCAGCAGCTTGCGGCAGGGGAGCTACGAGCAGTACTTC. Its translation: CASSLRQGSYEQYF.

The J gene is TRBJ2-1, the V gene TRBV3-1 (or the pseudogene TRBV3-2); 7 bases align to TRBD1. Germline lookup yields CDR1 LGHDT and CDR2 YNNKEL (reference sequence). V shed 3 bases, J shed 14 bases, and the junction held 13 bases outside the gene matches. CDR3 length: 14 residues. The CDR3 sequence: CASSHRIPDRDKFF. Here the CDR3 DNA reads TGTGCCAGCAGCCACCGAATACCTGACAGGGATAAGTTCTTC.

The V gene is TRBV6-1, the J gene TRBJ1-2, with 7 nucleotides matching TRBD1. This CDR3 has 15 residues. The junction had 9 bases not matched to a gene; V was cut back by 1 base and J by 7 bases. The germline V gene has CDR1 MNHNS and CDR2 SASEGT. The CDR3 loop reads CASSEVAGGTTGYTF. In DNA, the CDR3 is TGTGCCAGCAGTGAAGTGGCAGGGGGAACGACTGGCTACACCTTC.

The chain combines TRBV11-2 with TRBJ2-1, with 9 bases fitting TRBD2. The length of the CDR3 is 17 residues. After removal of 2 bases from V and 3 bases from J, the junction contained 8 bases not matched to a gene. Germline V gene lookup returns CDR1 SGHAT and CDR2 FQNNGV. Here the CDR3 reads CASSLYPGGRGYNEQFF. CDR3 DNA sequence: TGTGCCAGCAGCTTATACCCCGGCGGGAGGGGCTACAATGAGCAGTTCTTC. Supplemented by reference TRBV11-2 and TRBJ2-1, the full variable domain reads EAGVAQSPRYKIIEKRQSVAFWCNPISGHATLYWYQQILGQGPKLLIQFQNNGVVDDSQLPKDRFSAERLKGVDSTLKIQPAKLEDSAVYLCASSLYPGGRGYNEQFFGPGTRLTVL.

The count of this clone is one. Here the CDR3 DNA reads TGTGCCAGCAGCTTAAAGGGCGGAGAGACCCAGTACTTC. Amino acid sequence: CASSLKGGETQYF. The rearrangement joins TRBV7-2 to TRBJ2-5; no clear D. This CDR3 has 13 residues. From germline, CDR1 is SGHTA and CDR2 FQGNSA. Trimming took 2 bases from V and 4 from J, leaving 8 bases between them. The whole variable domain, remainder taken from reference TRBV7-2 and TRBJ2-5, is GAGVSQSPSNKVTEKGKDVELRCDPISGHTALYWYRQSLGQGLEFLIYFQGNSAPDKSGLPSDRFSAERTGGSVSTLTIQRTQQEDSAVYLCASSLKGGETQYFGPGTRLLVL.

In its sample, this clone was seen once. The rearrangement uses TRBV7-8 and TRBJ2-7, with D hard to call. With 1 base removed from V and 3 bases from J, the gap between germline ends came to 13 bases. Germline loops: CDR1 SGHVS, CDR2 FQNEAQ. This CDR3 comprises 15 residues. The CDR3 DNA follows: TGTGCCAGCAGCTTAGGCGCCAGTACAAGCTACGAGCAGTACTTC. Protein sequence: CASSLGASTSYEQYF.

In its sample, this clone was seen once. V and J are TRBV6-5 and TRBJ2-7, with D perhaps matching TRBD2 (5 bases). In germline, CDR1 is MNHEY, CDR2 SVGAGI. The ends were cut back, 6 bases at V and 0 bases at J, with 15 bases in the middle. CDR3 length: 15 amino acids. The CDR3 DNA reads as TGTGCCAGCAGATCGGACTCCCGAGGCTCCTACGAGCAGTACTTC. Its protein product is CASRSDSRGSYEQYF.

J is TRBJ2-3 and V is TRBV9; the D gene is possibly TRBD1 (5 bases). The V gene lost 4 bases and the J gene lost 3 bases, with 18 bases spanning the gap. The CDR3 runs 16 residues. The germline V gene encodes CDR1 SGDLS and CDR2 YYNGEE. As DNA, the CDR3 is TGTGCCAGCAGCACGACGCTAAGACAGACGACAGATACGCAGTATTTT. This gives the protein CASSTTLRQTTDTQYF. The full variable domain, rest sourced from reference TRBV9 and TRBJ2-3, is DSGVTQTPKHLITATGQRVTLRCSPRSGDLSVYWYQQSLDQGLQFLIQYYNGEERAKGNILERFSAQQFPDLHSELNLSSLELGDSALYFCASSTTLRQTTDTQYFGPGTRLTVL.

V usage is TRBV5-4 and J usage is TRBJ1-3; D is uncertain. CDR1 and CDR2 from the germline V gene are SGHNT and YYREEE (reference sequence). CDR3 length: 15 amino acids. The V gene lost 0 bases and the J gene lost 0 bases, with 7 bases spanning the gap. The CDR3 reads CASSLDYGSGNTIYF. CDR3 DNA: TGTGCCAGCAGCTTGGACTATGGCTCTGGAAACACCATATATTTT.

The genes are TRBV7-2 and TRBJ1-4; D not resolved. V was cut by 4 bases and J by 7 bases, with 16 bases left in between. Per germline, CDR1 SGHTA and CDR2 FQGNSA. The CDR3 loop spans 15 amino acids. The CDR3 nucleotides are TGTGCCAGCAGCTACAGAGGCTTTCCAAGTGAAAAACTGTTTTTT. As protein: CASSYRGFPSEKLFF.

The DNA for the CDR3 is TGTGCCAGCAGCTTAGATTGGGAGACTGAAGCTTTCTTT. Translation gives CASSLDWETEAFF. The V and J genes are TRBV11-3 and TRBJ1-1; unclear D gene. Germline V gives CDR1 SGHNT, CDR2 YENEEA. The V end was cut by 0 bases, the J end by 5 bases, with 7 bases between. The CDR3 totals 13 residues.

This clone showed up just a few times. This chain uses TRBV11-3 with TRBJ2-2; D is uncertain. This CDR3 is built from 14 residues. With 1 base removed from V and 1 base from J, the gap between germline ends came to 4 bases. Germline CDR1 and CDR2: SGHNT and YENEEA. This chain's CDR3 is CASSLAGNTGELFF. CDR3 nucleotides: TGTGCCAGCAGCTTAGCAGGGAACACCGGGGAGCTGTTTTTT.

The chain's CDR3 is CASSLRTEAFF. The CDR3 coding sequence is TGTGCCAGCAGTTTGAGAACTGAAGCTTTCTTT. This chain connects TRBV12-3 or TRBV12-4 to TRBJ1-1; D remains ambiguous. The CDR3 length is 11 residues. V lost 3 bases and J lost 5, with 4 bases in between.